Each of the 19 T cell receptor beta chains below was sequenced from the same sample in a study of T cell repertoires in cytomegalovirus infection. TCRdb fed the reads into MiXCR, producing one record per CDR3 protein. The sample holds around 450,000 distinct CDR3 sequences; roughly a third are singletons and the top ten take approximately 14%. The sample comprised PBMCs. The source is a human donor in good health (CMV status not recorded). Some clones in this sample may be carry-over from other donors' samples.

In its sample, this clonotype was seen many times. The chain links TRBV7-2 to TRBJ1-1, with no clear D. V lost 1 base to trimming and J lost 1 base, with 4 bases between them. CDR3 size: 13 residues. CDR1 is SGHTA, CDR2 FQGNSA, per germline. The CDR3 sequence: CASSLDSNTEAFF. The CDR3 region has the DNA TGTGCCAGCAGCTTAGACTCGAACACTGAAGCTTTCTTT.

This clonotype has at least ten counts. This chain links TRBV7-2 with TRBJ1-5, with TRBD1 as a possible D gene (5 bases). This CDR3 region has 15 residues. Germline V gene lookup returns CDR1 SGHTA and CDR2 FQGNSA. V was clipped by 5 bases and J by 3 bases, with 14 bases between them. The CDR3 reads CASSPEVGDNQPQHF. CDR3 DNA sequence: TGTGCCAGCAGCCCCGAGGTAGGGGACAATCAGCCCCAGCATTTT.

V and J are TRBV12-3 or TRBV12-4 and TRBJ2-7, with D possibly being TRBD1 (6 bases). This CDR3 is built from 15 residues. V lost 4 bases to trimming and J lost 0 bases, with 13 bases between them. As DNA, the CDR3 is TGTGCCAGCAGTTCCTTAGGGGGAACCTCCTACGAGCAGTACTTC. It yields the protein CASSSLGGTSYEQYF.

The V call is TRBV2, the J call TRBJ2-1, with D unclear. The ends were cut back, 2 bases at V and 5 bases at J, with 7 bases in the middle. This CDR3 region has 13 residues. CDR1 is SNHLY and CDR2 is FYNNEI in the germline V gene. The CDR3 DNA reads TGTGCCAGCAGTGAAATCGGCAACAATGAGCAGTTCTTC. Translated, it gives CASSEIGNNEQFF.

Points on this clonotype: This may be a read error: a much more frequent sequence differs by one nucleotide. Because the CDR3 is missing its conserved closing phenylalanine or tryptophan, this is likely a read error. The chain links TRBV7-8 to TRBJ2-1; 10 positions agree with TRBD1. V shed 5 bases and J 4 bases; nucleotides not matched to a gene: 11. The length of the CDR3 is 17 residues. CDR1 is SGHVS, CDR2 FQNEAQ, per germline. CDR3 DNA: TGTGCCAGCAGCGTACGGCCTGGGACAGGGGCATACAATGAGCAGTTCTTA. Translating it yields CASSVRPGTGAYNEQFL.

This clonotype showed up just a few times. This chain connects TRBV6-1 to TRBJ2-5; D is perhaps TRBD1 (6 bases). The CDR3 has 15 residues. Germline CDR1 and CDR2: MNHNS and SASEGT. Trimming took off 6 bases at V and 2 bases at J, with 16 bases between the two ends. For the CDR3, the DNA is TGTGCCAGCAGGCAACAAGGACAGCGACAAGAGACCCAGTACTTC. It yields the protein CASRQQGQRQETQYF.

The chain joins TRBV20-1 to TRBJ1-4, with 9 positions matching TRBD1. After removal of 6 bases from V and 8 bases from J, the junction contained 13 bases not matched to a gene. Germline loops: CDR1 DFQATT, CDR2 SNEGSKA (reference sequence). This CDR3 has 15 residues. CDR3 sequence (DNA): TGCAGTGCCCTCCCCCCACAGGGGGCTCACGAAAAACTGTTTTTT. This codes for CSALPPQGAHEKLFF.

About this clonotype: The junction departs from germline at one end; a sequencing error may be responsible. CDR3 bases: TGTGCCAGCAGTGAGTGGGGGATAGGCTACGATCAGTACTTC. Its translation is CASSEWGIGYDQYF. The V call is TRBV6-1, the J call TRBJ2-7, with D tentatively TRBD1 or TRBD2 (5 bases each). Germline CDR1 and CDR2: MNHNS and SASEGT. The CDR3 contains 14 residues.

The chain recombines TRBV12-3 or TRBV12-4 with TRBJ1-6, with TRBD1 as a possible D gene (5 bases). V lost 5 bases, J lost 6 bases, and 17 bases lay in between. The CDR3 runs 16 residues. DNA of the CDR3: TGTGCCAGCAGTCCCCGACAGCCTCTTGGTAATTCACCCCTCCACTTT. It codes for CASSPRQPLGNSPLHF.

The chain couples TRBV20-1 to TRBJ2-2; 13 nucleotides agree with TRBD2. From germline, CDR1 is DFQATT and CDR2 SNEGSKA (reference sequence). This CDR3 contains 18 residues. The V and J ends lost 1 base and 1 base, in that order; junction bases with no gene match: 6. The CDR3: CSARGRTSGGRNTGELFF. The CDR3 DNA follows: TGCAGTGCTAGAGGCCGGACTAGCGGGGGCCGGAACACCGGGGAGCTGTTTTTT.

This clonotype was seen a few times. The chain links TRBV14 to TRBJ2-2, with unresolved D. The CDR3 loop spans 14 amino acids. The V and J ends lost 2 bases and 6 bases respectively, with 10 bases between them. Germline values: CDR1 SGHDN, CDR2 FVKESK. CDR3 residues: CASSQLLRAGELFF. The DNA of the CDR3 is TGTGCCAGCAGCCAACTTCTAAGGGCCGGGGAGCTGTTTTTT.

This clonotype occurred many times. The genes are TRBV7-9 and TRBJ2-5; TRBD1 matches 8 bases. The V segment lost 8 bases and the J segment 1 base; nucleotides outside the gene matches: 6. Per the germline V gene, CDR1 is SEHNR and CDR2 is FQNEAQ (reference sequence). The CDR3 spans 14 residues. Written as DNA, the CDR3 is TGTGCCAGCGACGGGACAGGAGTCCAAGAGACCCAGTACTTC. Its translation is CASDGTGVQETQYF.

The rearrangement links TRBV25-1 to TRBJ2-7, with 7 bases identical to TRBD1. This CDR3 region has 15 residues. After removal of 5 bases from V and 2 bases from J, the junction contained 9 bases not matched to a gene. The germline gives CDR1 MGHDK, CDR2 SYGVNS. The CDR3 DNA reads TGTGCCAGCAGTCTGCCGGGACAGTTCCCCTACGAGCAGTACTTC. Translated, it gives CASSLPGQFPYEQYF.

The rearrangement joins TRBV18 to TRBJ2-1; 11 bases are shared with TRBD2. The CDR3 loop spans 16 amino acids. The V segment lost 3 bases and the J segment 6 bases; nucleotides outside the gene matches: 7. In germline, CDR1 is KGHSH, CDR2 LQKENI. The CDR3 bases are TGTGCCAGCTCACCGTCGGCCGGGACTAGCGGCAATGAGCAGTTCTTC. Its translation: CASSPSAGTSGNEQFF.

This clonotype was detected ten times or more. The chain recombines TRBV7-6 with TRBJ1-5; D possibly corresponds to TRBD1 (6 bases). V lost 4 bases and J lost 3, with 10 bases in between. Germline assignment: CDR1 SGHVS and CDR2 FNYEAQ. The CDR3 consists of 14 residues. CDR3 bases: TGTGCCAGCAGCTATTACAGGGTCAATCAGCCCCAGCATTTT. It encodes CASSYYRVNQPQHF.

CDR3 DNA sequence: TGTGCCAGCAGTTTGGGACAGGGGGTTCAGCCCCAGCATTTT. Protein: CASSLGQGVQPQHF. The rearrangement joins TRBV12-3 or TRBV12-4 to TRBJ1-5; the match to TRBD1 covers 11 bases. The J segment lost 6 bases and the V segment lost 3 bases, leaving 1 base of the junction unmatched. The CDR3 length is 14 residues.

There are a few counts of this clonotype. This chain links TRBV4-1 with TRBJ1-2; TRBD1 is a possible D gene (5 bases). CDR1 is MGHRA and CDR2 is YSYEKL in the germline V gene. V lost 2 bases to trimming and J lost 4 bases, with 17 bases between them. CDR3 length: 16 residues. CDR3 nucleotides: TGCGCCAGCAGCCAACCCCGGCGCGGAAGGGGCTATGGCTACACCTTC. Its protein product is CASSQPRRGRGYGYTF.

As concerns this clonotype: One end of the junction is discordant with germline, which a read error may explain. V is TRBV4-3 and J is TRBJ1-2, with D maybe TRBD1 (5 bases). Looked up from germline, CDR1 is LGHNA and CDR2 is YSLEER. The CDR3 covers 14 residues. CDR3 region: CSSSQEWGDYGYTF. The CDR3 region has the DNA TGCTCCAGCAGCCAAGAGTGGGGGGACTATGGCTACACCTTC.

Ten or more counts support this clonotype. The chain combines TRBV7-8 with TRBJ2-1; D remains unclear. CDR3 length: 15 amino acids. Trimming removed 3 bases from V and 0 bases from J, with 9 bases in between. The germline V gene has CDR1 SGHVS and CDR2 FQNEAQ. CDR3: CASSFGGDSYNEQFF. The CDR3 nucleotides are TGTGCCAGCAGCTTCGGCGGTGACTCCTACAATGAGCAGTTCTTC.